This T cell receptor beta chain derives from a study of T-cell reconstitution after alpha-beta-depleted transplantation in children. Unique molecular identifiers were incorporated during preparation of the TCRbeta library. MiXCR, run by TCRdb on the PCR reads, gives a single entry per CDR3 protein. The table records about 500,000 distinct CDR3 sequences, approximately 32% of them present only once. Only a few counts were recorded for this clonotype. Source: PBMCs from the stem cell graft donor, taken from the stem cell graft. The receptor's source is a human donor who donated a stem cell graft to a child with aplastic anemia.

The CDR3 loop is CSAADSYEQYF. The CDR3 nucleotides read TGCAGTGCCGCCGACTCCTACGAGCAGTACTTC. The gene calls are TRBV20-1 and TRBJ2-7, with D uncertain. The V end was cut by 6 bases, the J end by 0 bases, with 6 bases between. Germline assignment: CDR1 DFQATT and CDR2 SNEGSKA (reference sequence). The CDR3 runs to 11 residues.